Listed here is a single T cell receptor beta chain. This entry is derived from a study of technical replicates of blood from a handful of donors. Germline V gene lookup returns CDR1 SGHTA and CDR2 FQGNSA. The junction had 11 bases not matched to a gene; V was cut back by 5 bases and J by 9 bases. The CDR3 spans 15 residues. Clones were sequenced by immunoSEQ multiplex PCR, and TCRdb holds only the in-frame ones, with some missing. The sample holds 15,000 or so clones, around nine tenths seen once. The clonotype originates from a human donor in good health. The sample was PBMCs. The chain carries TRBV7-2 and TRBJ2-1; 9 nucleotides line up with TRBD2. In DNA, the CDR3 is TGTGCCAGCAGCCTAAGAGGCGGGAGGGCCGCTGAGCAGTTCTTC. Its translation: CASSLRGGRAAEQFF.